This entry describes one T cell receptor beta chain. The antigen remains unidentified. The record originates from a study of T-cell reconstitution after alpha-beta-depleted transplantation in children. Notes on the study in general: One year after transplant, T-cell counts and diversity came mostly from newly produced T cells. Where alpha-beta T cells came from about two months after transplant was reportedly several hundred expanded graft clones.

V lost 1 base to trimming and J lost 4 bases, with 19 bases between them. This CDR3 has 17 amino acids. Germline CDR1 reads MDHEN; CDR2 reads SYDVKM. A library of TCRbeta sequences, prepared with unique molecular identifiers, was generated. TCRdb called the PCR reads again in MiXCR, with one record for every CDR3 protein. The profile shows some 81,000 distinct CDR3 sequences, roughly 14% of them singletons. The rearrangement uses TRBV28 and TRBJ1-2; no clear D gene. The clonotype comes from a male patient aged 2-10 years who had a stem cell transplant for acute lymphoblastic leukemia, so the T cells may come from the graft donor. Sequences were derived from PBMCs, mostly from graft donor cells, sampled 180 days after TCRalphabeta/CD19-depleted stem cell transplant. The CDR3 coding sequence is TGTGCCAGCAGTTTATCCTCCTCGGCCTCTTTTGGCTATGGCTACACCTTC. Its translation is CASSLSSSASFGYGYTF.